This section outlines one T cell receptor (beta chain) sequence together with its context. CDR3 length: 16 amino acids. Per germline, CDR1 SGHRS and CDR2 YFSETQ. Between the trimmed V and J ends, which lost 0 bases and 1 base, there was a span of 12 bases. Measured with immunoSEQ multiplex PCR; TCRdb has only the in-frame clones, and not every one. The data hold roughly 160,000 clones, with 80% observed a single time. Participant age was roughly 18 to 95 years, and participants resided in about two dozen US areas. This record comes from a study of blood T cell repertoires in COVID-19. As for the study in general: Acute and convalescent COVID-19 samples came from the United States, Italy and Spain. Sample material is recorded as cDNA or gDNA derived from T cells, B-cell-depleted T cells, or PBMCs.

The TCR originated in a woman aged 55-70 years who had recovered from COVID-19. The source material was PBMCs or T cells enriched from blood (not recorded which). This rearrangement joins TRBV5-1 to TRBJ2-3; D is possibly TRBD2 (6 bases). DNA of the CDR3: TGCGCCAGCAGCTTGGTCGCTAGCGCCCGCACAGATACGCAGTATTTT. Translation: CASSLVASARTDTQYF.